This passage covers 10 T cell receptor beta chains from one sample sequenced in a study of Graves' ophthalmopathy and Graves' hyperthyroidism. Investigators amplified TCR beta CDR3 regions from RNA transcripts. HTBI primers were employed in first-round RT-PCR, then a second-round multiplex PCR followed. MiXCR, run by TCRdb on the multiplex PCR reads, gives a single entry per CDR3 protein. The data contain about 620,000 distinct CDR3 sequences, 22% of them singletons. Sequenced sample: peripheral blood. The receptors were gathered from a woman in her late teens or twenties with stable Graves' hyperthyroidism. Some clones in this sample may be carry-over from other donors' samples.

The chain links TRBV19 to TRBJ2-6; the D call may be TRBD1 or TRBD2 (6 bases each). This CDR3 is built from 17 residues. Germline values: CDR1 LNHDA, CDR2 SQIVND (reference sequence). Trimming pared 4 bases from V and 0 bases from J, leaving 13 bases between. The CDR3 DNA reads as TGTGCCAGTAGTAGAACGGGGGCAGACTCTGGGGCCAACGTCCTGACTTTC. Its protein is CASSRTGADSGANVLTF.

This chain uses TRBV11-1 with TRBJ2-3; no clear D gene. This CDR3 is built from 13 residues. CDR1 and CDR2 (germline): SGHAT, FQDESV (reference sequence). V was shortened by 2 bases and J by 4 bases, with 7 bases between the two germline ends. CDR3 DNA: TGTGCCAGCAGCTTACTAGTAGCAGATACGCAGTATTTT. Protein sequence: CASSLLVADTQYF.

This clonotype showed up many times. The V gene is TRBV2, the J gene TRBJ2-7, with 8 bases lining up with TRBD1. Germline loops: CDR1 SNHLY, CDR2 FYNNEI. After removal of 9 bases from V and 12 bases from J, the junction contained 16 bases not matched to a gene. The CDR3 is 13 amino acids. The chain's CDR3 is CARQDRDGVGPYF. The CDR3 DNA reads TGTGCCAGGCAGGACAGGGACGGCGTGGGGCCGTACTTC.

This chain uses TRBV27 with TRBJ1-1; D is undetermined. The CDR3 contains 15 residues. Per germline, CDR1 MNHEY and CDR2 SMNVEV (reference sequence). V was pared by 4 bases and J by 4 bases, with 16 bases between. CDR3 sequence (DNA): TGTGCCAGCAGTTCCCACGGTCATAGAGGCACTGAAGCTTTCTTT. Translated: CASSSHGHRGTEAFF.

This clonotype was observed many times. The chain joins TRBV25-1 to TRBJ2-7, with D unresolved. In germline, CDR1 is MGHDK, CDR2 SYGVNS. Deletions cut 3 bases from V and 1 base from J, with 7 bases between. The CDR3 runs 13 residues. CDR3 DNA sequence: TGTGCCAGCAGTGATCTACAGTCCTACGAGCAGTACTTC. Its translation: CASSDLQSYEQYF.

This clonotype has at least ten counts. The gene calls are TRBV10-1 and TRBJ2-7; D tentatively fits TRBD1 or TRBD2 (5 bases each). The CDR3 has 13 residues. The V and J ends lost 4 bases and 4 bases respectively, with 11 bases between them. Germline V CDR1 and CDR2: WNHNN, SYGVQD (reference sequence). In DNA, the CDR3 is TGCGCCAGCAGTGGAGAGAGGGGATACGAGCAGTACTTC. Translated, it gives CASSGERGYEQYF.

This clonotype was seen ten or more times. This chain uses TRBV20-1 with TRBJ1-5; D possibly corresponds to TRBD1 (6 bases). The length of the CDR3 is 14 residues. The V gene's germline CDR1 is DFQATT and CDR2 SNEGSKA (reference sequence). The germline V and J ends were trimmed by 3 bases and 1 base, with 10 bases remaining between them. The CDR3 DNA follows: TGCAGTGCTAGGGTGGGGACAAGCAATCAGCCCCAGCATTTT. It specifies CSARVGTSNQPQHF.

This clonotype was recorded at least ten times. The CDR3 DNA is TGTGCCAGTAGGCTAACGCACAGGGGGCGAGATGGCTACACCTTC. It codes for CASRLTHRGRDGYTF. This chain connects TRBV19 to TRBJ1-2; 9 bases align to TRBD1. Germline assignment: CDR1 LNHDA and CDR2 SQIVND (reference sequence). The CDR3 has 15 residues. V lost 6 bases to trimming and J lost 6 bases; unmatched junction nucleotides: 11.

This clonotype was picked up one time. V usage is TRBV5-5 and J usage is TRBJ1-5; D gene uncertain. This CDR3 is built from 15 residues. Trimming took 0 bases from V and 3 from J, leaving 10 bases between them. The V gene's germline CDR1 is SGHKS and CDR2 YYEKEE (reference sequence). DNA of the CDR3: TGTGCCAGCAGCTTGGGCAGTTATCTCAATCAGCCCCAGCATTTT. Its protein product is CASSLGSYLNQPQHF.

This clonotype was seen many times. The rearrangement joins TRBV20-1 to TRBJ1-5, with D possibly matching TRBD1 (5 bases). Trimming stripped 1 base from V and 2 bases from J, with 9 bases between. CDR3 length: 14 amino acids. Looked up from germline, CDR1 is DFQATT and CDR2 is SNEGSKA (reference sequence). The CDR3 here is CSARVGGGNQPQHF. The CDR3 nucleotides are TGCAGTGCTAGAGTCGGGGGGGGCAATCAGCCCCAGCATTTT.